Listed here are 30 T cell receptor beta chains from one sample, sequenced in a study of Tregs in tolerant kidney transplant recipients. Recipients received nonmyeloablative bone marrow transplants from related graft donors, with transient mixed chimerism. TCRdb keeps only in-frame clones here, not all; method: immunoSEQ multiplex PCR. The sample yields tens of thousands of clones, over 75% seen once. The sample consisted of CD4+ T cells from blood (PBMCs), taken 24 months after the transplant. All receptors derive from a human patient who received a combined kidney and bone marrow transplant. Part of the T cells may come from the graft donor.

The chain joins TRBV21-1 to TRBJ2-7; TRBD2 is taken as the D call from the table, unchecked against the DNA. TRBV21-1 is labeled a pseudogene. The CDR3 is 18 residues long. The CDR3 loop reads CASSKAKRGLNYSYEQYF. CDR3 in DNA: TGTGCCAGCAGCAAAGCGAAGAGAGGACTCAATTACTCCTACGAGCAGTACTTC.

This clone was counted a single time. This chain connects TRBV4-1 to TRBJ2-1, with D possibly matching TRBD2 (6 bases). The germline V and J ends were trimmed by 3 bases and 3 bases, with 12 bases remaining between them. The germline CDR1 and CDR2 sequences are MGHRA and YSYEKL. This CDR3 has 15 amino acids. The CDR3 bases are TGCGCCAGCAGCCAGGCCTCGACTAGCTACAATGAGCAGTTCTTC. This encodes CASSQASTSYNEQFF.

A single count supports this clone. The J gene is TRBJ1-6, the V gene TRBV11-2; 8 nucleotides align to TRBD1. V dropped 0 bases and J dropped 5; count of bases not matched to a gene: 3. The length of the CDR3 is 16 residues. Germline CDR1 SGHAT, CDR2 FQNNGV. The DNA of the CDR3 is TGTGCCAGCAGCTTAGATACAGGGGGGCATAATTCACCCCTCCACTTT. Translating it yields CASSLDTGGHNSPLHF. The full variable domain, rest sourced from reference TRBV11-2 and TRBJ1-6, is EAGVAQSPRYKIIEKRQSVAFWCNPISGHATLYWYQQILGQGPKLLIQFQNNGVVDDSQLPKDRFSAERLKGVDSTLKIQPAKLEDSAVYLCASSLDTGGHNSPLHFGNGTRLTVT.

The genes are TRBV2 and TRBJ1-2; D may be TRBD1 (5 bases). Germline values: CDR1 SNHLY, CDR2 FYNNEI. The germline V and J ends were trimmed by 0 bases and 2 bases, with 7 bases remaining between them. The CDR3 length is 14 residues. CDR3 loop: CASSEARDNYGYTF. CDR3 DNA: TGTGCCAGCAGTGAAGCGCGGGACAACTATGGCTACACCTTC.

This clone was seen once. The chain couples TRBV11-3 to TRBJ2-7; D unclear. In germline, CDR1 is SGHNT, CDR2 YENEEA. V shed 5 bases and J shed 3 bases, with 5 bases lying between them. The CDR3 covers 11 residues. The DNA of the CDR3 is TGTGCCAGCAGCCTCCTCTACGAGCAGTACTTC. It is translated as CASSLLYEQYF.

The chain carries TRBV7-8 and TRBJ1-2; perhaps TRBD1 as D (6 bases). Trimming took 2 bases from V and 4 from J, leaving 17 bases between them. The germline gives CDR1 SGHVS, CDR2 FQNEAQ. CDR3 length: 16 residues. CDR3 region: CASSLPDSPLGYGYTF. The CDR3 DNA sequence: TGTGCCAGCAGCTTACCGGACAGCCCCCTGGGCTATGGCTACACCTTC.

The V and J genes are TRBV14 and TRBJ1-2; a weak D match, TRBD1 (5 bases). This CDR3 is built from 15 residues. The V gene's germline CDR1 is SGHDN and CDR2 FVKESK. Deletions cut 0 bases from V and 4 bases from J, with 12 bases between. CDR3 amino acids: CASSQDLRQGYGYTF. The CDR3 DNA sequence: TGTGCCAGCAGCCAAGATCTCAGGCAGGGCTATGGCTACACCTTC.

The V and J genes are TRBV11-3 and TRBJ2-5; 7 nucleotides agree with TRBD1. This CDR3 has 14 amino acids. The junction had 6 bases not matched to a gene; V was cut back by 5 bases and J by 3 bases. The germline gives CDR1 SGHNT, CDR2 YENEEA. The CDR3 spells CASSRRTGEETQYF. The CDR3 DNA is TGTGCCAGCAGCCGACGTACAGGGGAAGAGACCCAGTACTTC.

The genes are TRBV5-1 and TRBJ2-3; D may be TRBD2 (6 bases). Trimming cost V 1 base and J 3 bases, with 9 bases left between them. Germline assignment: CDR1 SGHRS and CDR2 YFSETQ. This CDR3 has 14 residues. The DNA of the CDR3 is TGCGCCAGCAGCTTGTTTCTAGCGACAGATACGCAGTATTTT. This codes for CASSLFLATDTQYF.

The DNA for the CDR3 is TGTGCCAGCAGTCACCGTCGGAGCTCTGGAAACACCATATATTTT. Its translation: CASSHRRSSGNTIYF. The chain links TRBV6-5 to TRBJ1-3; D not certain. In germline, CDR1 is MNHEY, CDR2 SVGAGI. V was shortened by 5 bases and J by 0 bases, with 11 bases between the two germline ends. The CDR3 runs 15 residues.

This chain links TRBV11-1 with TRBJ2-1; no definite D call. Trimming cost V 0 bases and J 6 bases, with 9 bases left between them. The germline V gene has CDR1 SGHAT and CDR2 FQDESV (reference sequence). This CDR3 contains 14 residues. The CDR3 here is CASSLAAALNEQFF. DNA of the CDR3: TGTGCCAGCAGCTTAGCCGCGGCTCTCAATGAGCAGTTCTTC.

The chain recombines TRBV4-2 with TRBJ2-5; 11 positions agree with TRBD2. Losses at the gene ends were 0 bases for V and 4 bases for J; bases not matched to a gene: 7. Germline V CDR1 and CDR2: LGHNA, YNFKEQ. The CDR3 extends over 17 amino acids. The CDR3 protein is CASSQDPSGRSLETQYF. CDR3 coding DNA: TGTGCCAGCAGCCAAGATCCTAGCGGGAGGTCTTTAGAGACCCAGTACTTC.

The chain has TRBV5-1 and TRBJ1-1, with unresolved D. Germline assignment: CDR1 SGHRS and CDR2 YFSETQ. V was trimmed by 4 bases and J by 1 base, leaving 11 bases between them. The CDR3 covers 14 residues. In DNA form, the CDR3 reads TGCGCCAGCAGCATAGGACGGGAGAACACTGAAGCTTTCTTT. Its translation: CASSIGRENTEAFF. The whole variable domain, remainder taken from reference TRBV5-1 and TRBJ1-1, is KAGVTQTPRYLIKTRGQQVTLSCSPISGHRSVSWYQQTPGQGLQFLFEYFSETQRNKGNFPGRFSGRQFSNSRSEMNVSTLELGDSALYLCASSIGRENTEAFFGQGTRLTVV.

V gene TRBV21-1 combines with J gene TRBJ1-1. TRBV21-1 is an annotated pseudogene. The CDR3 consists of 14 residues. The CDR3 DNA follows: TGTGCCAGCCGGTGGGGGGGCGGGTGGACTGAAGCTTTCTTT. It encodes CASRWGGGWTEAFF.

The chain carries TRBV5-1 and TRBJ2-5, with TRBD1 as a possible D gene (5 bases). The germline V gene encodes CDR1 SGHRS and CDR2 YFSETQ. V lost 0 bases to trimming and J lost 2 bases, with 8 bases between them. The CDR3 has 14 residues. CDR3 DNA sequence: TGCGCCAGCAGCTTGGAGGGGCATCAAGAGACCCAGTACTTC. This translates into CASSLEGHQETQYF.

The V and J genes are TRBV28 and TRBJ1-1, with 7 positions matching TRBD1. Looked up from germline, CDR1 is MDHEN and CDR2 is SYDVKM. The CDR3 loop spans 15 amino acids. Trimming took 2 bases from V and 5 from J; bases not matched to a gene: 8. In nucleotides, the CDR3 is TGTGCCAGCAGTTTAGATTTGACAGGGTGGACTGAAGCTTTCTTT. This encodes CASSLDLTGWTEAFF.

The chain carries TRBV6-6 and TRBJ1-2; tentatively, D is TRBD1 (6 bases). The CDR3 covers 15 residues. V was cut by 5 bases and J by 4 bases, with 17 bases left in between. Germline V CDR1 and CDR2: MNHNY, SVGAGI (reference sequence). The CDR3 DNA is TGTGCCAGCAGTGGACGGGACACTTTGAGCTATGGCTACACCTTC. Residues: CASSGRDTLSYGYTF.

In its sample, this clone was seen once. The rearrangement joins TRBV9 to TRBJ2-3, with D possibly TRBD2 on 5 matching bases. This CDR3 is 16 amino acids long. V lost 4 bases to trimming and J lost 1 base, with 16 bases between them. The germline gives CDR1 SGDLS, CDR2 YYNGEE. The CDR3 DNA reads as TGTGCCAGCAGCTACGAGCCGGATAGCGGCACAGATACGCAGTATTTT. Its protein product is CASSYEPDSGTDTQYF.

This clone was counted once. The CDR3 sequence: CSVVSRTDTTNEKLFF. The CDR3 region has the DNA TGCAGCGTTGTGTCACGGACGGACACAACTAATGAAAAACTGTTTTTT. The rearrangement joins TRBV29-1 to TRBJ1-4, with a weak D call TRBD1 (5 bases). CDR3 length equals 16 residues. V shed 4 bases and J shed 0 bases, with 15 bases lying between them. Per germline, CDR1 SQVTM and CDR2 ANQGSEA. Using reference TRBV29-1 and TRBJ1-4 for the parts outside the CDR3, the full variable domain is SAVISQKPSRDICQRGTSLTIQCQVDSQVTMMFWYRQQPGQSLTLIATANQGSEATYESGFVIDKFPISRPNLTFSTLTVSNMSPEDSSIYLCSVVSRTDTTNEKLFFGSGTQLSVL.

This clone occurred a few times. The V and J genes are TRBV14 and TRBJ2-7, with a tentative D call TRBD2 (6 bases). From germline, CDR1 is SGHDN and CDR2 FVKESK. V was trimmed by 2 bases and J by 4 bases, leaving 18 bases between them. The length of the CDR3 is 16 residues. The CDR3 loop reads CASSQQTSRGSYEQYF. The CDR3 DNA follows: TGTGCCAGCAGCCAACAAACTAGCCGAGGAAGTTACGAGCAGTACTTC.

The CDR3 sequence is CASRRLELNTGELFF. The CDR3 DNA follows: TGTGCCAGTAGGAGACTTGAATTGAACACCGGGGAGCTGTTTTTT. The rearrangement joins TRBV19 to TRBJ2-2; D remains ambiguous. The CDR3 length is 15 residues. CDR1 LNHDA and CDR2 SQIVND come from the germline V gene (reference sequence). Trimming took off 6 bases at V and 1 base at J, with 12 bases between the two ends.

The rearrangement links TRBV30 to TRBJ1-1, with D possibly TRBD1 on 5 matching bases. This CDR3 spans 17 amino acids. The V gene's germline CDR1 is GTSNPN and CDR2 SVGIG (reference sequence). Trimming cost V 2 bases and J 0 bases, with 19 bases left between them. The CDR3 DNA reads TGTGCCTGGAGTCCTCGTTGGGGGGTTAGAATGAACACTGAAGCTTTCTTT. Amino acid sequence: CAWSPRWGVRMNTEAFF.

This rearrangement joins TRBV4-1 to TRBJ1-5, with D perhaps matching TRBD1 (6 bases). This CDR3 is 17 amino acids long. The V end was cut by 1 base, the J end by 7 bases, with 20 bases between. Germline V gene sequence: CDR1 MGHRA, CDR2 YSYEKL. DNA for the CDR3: TGCGCCAGCAGCCAAGCCCCGGGAACAGGGAACCAACAGCCCCAGCATTTT. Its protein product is CASSQAPGTGNQQPQHF.

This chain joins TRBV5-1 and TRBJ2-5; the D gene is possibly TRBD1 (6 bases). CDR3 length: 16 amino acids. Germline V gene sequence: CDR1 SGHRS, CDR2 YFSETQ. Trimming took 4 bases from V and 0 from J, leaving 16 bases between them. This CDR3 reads CASSQGFREYQETQYF. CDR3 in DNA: TGCGCCAGCAGCCAGGGGTTTCGAGAGTACCAAGAGACCCAGTACTTC.

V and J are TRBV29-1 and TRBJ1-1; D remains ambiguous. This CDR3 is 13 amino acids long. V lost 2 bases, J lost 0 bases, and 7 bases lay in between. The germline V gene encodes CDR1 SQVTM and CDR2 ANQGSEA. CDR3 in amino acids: CSVETTVNTEAFF. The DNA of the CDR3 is TGCAGCGTTGAAACTACTGTGAACACTGAAGCTTTCTTT. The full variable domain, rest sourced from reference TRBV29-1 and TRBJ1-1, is SAVISQKPSRDICQRGTSLTIQCQVDSQVTMMFWYRQQPGQSLTLIATANQGSEATYESGFVIDKFPISRPNLTFSTLTVSNMSPEDSSIYLCSVETTVNTEAFFGQGTRLTVV.

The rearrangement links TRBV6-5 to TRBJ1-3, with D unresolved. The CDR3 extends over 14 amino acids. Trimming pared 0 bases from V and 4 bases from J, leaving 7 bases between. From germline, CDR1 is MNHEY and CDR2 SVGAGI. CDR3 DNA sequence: TGTGCCAGCAGTTACTCGTCGCGCGGAAACACCATATATTTT. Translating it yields CASSYSSRGNTIYF.

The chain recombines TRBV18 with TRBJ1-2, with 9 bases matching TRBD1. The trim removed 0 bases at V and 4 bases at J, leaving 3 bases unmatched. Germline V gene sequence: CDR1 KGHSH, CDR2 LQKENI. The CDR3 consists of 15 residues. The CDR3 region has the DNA TGTGCCAGCTCACCACCCCGGGACAGGGTCTATGGCTACACCTTC. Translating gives CASSPPRDRVYGYTF.

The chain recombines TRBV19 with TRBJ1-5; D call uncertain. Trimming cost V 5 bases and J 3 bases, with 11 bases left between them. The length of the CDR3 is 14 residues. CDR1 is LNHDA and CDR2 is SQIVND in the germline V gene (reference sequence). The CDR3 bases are TGTGCCAGTAGTTGGGGAGACCACAATCAGCCCCAGCATTTT. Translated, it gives CASSWGDHNQPQHF.

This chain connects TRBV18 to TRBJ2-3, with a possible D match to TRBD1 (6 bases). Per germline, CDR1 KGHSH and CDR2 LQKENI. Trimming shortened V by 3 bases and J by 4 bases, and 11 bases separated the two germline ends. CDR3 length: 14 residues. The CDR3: CASSPTGIPDTQYF. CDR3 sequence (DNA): TGTGCCAGCTCACCTACAGGGATCCCAGATACGCAGTATTTT.

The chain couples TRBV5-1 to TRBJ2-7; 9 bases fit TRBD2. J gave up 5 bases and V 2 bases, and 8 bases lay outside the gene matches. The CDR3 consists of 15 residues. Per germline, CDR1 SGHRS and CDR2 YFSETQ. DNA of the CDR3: TGCGCCAGCAGCTTAGGGCGGGAGGGCCCTAACGAGCAGTACTTC. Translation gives CASSLGREGPNEQYF.